This TCR beta chain was obtained from a study of T-cell memory formation after mild COVID-19. Study-wide background: Each donor largely had its own TCR clusters. Study-level results: Mainly in CM and EM were contracting CD4+ clones; CD8+ were in EMRA. Day 15 to 85 contractors were CD4/CD8 balanced; later expanders leaned CD4+. Several responding clones turned up in pre-infection memory, indicating that cross-reactive memory may have taken part.

This clonotype was recorded a few times. Its antigen is not identified. The CDR3 has 15 amino acids. Germline loops: CDR1 SEHNR, CDR2 FQNEAQ (reference sequence). Between the trimmed V and J ends, which lost 1 base and 4 bases, there was a span of 13 bases. Each CDR3 protein gets one entry after TCRdb re-called the 5' RACE reads with MiXCR. The data show about 290,000 distinct CDR3 sequences, about a sixth seen once. Sequencing input: PBMCs or a T cell subset sorted from them (not recorded which). The chain recombines TRBV7-9 with TRBJ1-2; D not certain. The clonotype was recovered from a man younger than 35 who had mild COVID-19 (a few samples of this study predate the infection). Cell type and time point are not known. CDR3 sequence reads: CASSLGEDSFYGYTF. The CDR3 coding sequence is TGTGCCAGCAGCTTAGGCGAGGACTCCTTCTATGGCTACACCTTC. The whole variable domain, filled in from reference TRBV7-9 and TRBJ1-2, reads DTGVSQNPRHKITKRGQNVTFRCDPISEHNRLYWYRQTLGQGPEFLTYFQNEAQLEKSRLLSDRFSAERPKGSFSTLEIQRTEQGDSAMYLCASSLGEDSFYGYTFGSGTRLTVV.